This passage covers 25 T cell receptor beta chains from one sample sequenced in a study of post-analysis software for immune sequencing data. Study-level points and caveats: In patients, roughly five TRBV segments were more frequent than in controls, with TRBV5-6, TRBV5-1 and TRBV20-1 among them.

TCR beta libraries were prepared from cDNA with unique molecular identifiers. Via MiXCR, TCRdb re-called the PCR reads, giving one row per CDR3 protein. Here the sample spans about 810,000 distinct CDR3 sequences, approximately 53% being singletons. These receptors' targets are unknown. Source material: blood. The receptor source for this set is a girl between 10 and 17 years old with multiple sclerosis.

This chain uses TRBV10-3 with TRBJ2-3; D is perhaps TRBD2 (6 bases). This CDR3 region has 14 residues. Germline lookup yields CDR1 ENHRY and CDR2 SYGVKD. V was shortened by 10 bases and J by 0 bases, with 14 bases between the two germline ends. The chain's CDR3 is CATMDGTSTDTQYF. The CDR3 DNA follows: TGTGCCACCATGGACGGGACTAGCACAGATACGCAGTATTTT.

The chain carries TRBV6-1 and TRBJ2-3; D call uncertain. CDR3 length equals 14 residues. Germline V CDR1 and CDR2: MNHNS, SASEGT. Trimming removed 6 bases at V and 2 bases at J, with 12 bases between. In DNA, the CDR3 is TGTGCCAGCAGACTGACCCAAACCACAGATACGCAGTATTTT. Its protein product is CASRLTQTTDTQYF.

As DNA, the CDR3 is TGTGCCAGCGGCGGGCCTTACAATGAGCAGTTCTTC. This encodes CASGGPYNEQFF. The gene calls are TRBV7-2 and TRBJ2-1, with D possibly being TRBD2 (5 bases). The germline V and J ends were trimmed by 8 bases and 4 bases, with 9 bases remaining between them. CDR1 is SGHTA and CDR2 is FQGNSA in the germline V gene. The CDR3 loop spans 12 amino acids.

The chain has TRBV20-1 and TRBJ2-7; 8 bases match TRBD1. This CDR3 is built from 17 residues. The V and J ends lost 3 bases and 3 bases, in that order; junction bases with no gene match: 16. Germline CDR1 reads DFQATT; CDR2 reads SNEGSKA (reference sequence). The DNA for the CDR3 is TGCAGTGCTAGTCGCGTGTCAGGGGGCTTGTTTATCTACGAGCAGTACTTC. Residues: CSASRVSGGLFIYEQYF.

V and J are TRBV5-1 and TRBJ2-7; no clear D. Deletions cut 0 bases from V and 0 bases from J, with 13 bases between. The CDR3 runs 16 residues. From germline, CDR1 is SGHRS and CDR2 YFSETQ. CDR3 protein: CASSLEASLTSYEQYF. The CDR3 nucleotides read TGCGCCAGCAGCTTGGAGGCCAGCTTGACCTCCTACGAGCAGTACTTC.

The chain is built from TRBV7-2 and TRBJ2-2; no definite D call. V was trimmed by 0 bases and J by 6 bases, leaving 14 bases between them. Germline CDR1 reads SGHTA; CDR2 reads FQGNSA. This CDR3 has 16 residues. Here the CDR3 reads CASSLALGSPPGELFF. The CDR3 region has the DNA TGTGCCAGCAGCTTAGCGCTTGGTTCTCCCCCCGGGGAGCTGTTTTTT.

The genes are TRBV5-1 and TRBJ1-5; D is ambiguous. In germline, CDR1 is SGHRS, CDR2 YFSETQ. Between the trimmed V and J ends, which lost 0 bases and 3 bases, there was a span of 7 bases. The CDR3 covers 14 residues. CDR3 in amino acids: CASSLEADNQPQHF. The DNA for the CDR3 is TGCGCCAGCAGCTTGGAGGCCGACAATCAGCCCCAGCATTTT.

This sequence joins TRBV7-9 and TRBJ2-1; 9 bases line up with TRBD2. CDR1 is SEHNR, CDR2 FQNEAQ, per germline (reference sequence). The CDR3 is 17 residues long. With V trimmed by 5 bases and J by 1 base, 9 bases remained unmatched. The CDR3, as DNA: TGTGCCAGCAGCCCTGCCAGCGGGAGGCTTTCCTACAATGAGCAGTTCTTC. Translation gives CASSPASGRLSYNEQFF.

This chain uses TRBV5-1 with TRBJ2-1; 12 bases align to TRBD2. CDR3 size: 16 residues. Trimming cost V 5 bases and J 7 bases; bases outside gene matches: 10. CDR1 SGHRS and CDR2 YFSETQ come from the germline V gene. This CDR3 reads CASRLLAGGPLNEQFF. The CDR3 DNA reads TGCGCCAGCAGACTACTAGCGGGAGGCCCTCTGAATGAGCAGTTCTTC.

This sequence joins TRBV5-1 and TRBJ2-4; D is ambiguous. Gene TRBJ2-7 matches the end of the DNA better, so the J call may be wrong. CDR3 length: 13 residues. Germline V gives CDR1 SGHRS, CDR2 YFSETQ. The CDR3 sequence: CASSLGMNYEQYF. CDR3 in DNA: TGCGCCAGCAGCTTGGGGATGAACTACGAGCAGTACTTC.

The CDR3 here is CASSLATGLSYEQYF. The CDR3 region has the DNA TGTGCCAGCAGCTTAGCGACAGGGCTTTCCTACGAGCAGTACTTC. The chain recombines TRBV7-9 with TRBJ2-7; 7 nucleotides match TRBD1. There are 15 residues in the CDR3. The germline V gene encodes CDR1 SEHNR and CDR2 FQNEAQ (reference sequence). The ends lost 0 bases at V and 1 base at J; junction bases unmatched: 3. The full variable domain, in which reference TRBV7-9 and TRBJ2-7 provide the parts outside the CDR3, is DTGVSQNPRHKITKRGQNVTFRCDPISEHNRLYWYRQTLGQGPEFLTYFQNEAQLEKSRLLSDRFSAERPKGSFSTLEIQRTEQGDSAMYLCASSLATGLSYEQYFGPGTRLTVT.

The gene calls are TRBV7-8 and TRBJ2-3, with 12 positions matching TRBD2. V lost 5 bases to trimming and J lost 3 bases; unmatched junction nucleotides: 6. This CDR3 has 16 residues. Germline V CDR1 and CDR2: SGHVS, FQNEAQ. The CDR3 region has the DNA TGTGCCAGCAGCGCGAAGACTAGCGGGAGAACAGATACGCAGTATTTT. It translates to CASSAKTSGRTDTQYF.

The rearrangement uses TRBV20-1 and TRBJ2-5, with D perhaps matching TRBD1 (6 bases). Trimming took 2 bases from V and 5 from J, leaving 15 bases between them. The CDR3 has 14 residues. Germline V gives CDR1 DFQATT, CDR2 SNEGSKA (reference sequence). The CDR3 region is CSARRTEAVETQYF. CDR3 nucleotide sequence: TGCAGTGCTAGACGGACAGAAGCGGTTGAGACCCAGTACTTC.

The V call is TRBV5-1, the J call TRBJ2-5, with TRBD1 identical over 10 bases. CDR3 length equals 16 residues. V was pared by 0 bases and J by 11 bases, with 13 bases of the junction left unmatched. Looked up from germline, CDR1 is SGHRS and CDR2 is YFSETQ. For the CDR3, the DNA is TGCGCCAGCAGCTTGGTCCCGGGACAGGGGCCTATAGAGCAGTACTTC. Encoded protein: CASSLVPGQGPIEQYF. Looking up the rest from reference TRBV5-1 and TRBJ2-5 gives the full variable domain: KAGVTQTPRYLIKTRGQQVTLSCSPISGHRSVSWYQQTPGQGLQFLFEYFSETQRNKGNFPGRFSGRQFSNSRSEMNVSTLELGDSALYLCASSLVPGQGPIEQYFGPGTRLLVL.

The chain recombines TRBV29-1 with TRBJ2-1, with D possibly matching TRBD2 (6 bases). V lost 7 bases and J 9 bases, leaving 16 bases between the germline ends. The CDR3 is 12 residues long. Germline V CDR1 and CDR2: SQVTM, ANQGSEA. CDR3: CSAEPTGGEQFF. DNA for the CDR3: TGCAGCGCCGAACCGACCGGGGGTGAGCAGTTCTTC.

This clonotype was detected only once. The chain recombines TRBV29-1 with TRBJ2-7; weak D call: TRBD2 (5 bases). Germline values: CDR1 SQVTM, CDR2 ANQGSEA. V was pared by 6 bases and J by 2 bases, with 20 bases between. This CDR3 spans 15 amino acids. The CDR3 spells CSVLPAGSITYEQYF. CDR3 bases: TGCAGCGTACTACCTGCGGGCAGTATCACCTACGAGCAGTACTTC.

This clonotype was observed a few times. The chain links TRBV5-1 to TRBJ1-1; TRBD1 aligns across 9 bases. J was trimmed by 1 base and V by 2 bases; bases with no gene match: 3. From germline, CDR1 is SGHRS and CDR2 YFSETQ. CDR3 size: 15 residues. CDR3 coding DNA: TGCGCCAGCAGCTTACGGACAGGGGCGAACACTGAAGCTTTCTTT. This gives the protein CASSLRTGANTEAFF.

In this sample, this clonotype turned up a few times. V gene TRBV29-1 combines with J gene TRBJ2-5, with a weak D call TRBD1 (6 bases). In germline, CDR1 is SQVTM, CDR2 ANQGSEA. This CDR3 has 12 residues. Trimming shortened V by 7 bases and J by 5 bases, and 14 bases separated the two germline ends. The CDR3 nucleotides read TGCAGCGCTACAGGGCGCCTGGAGACCCAGTACTTC. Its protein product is CSATGRLETQYF.

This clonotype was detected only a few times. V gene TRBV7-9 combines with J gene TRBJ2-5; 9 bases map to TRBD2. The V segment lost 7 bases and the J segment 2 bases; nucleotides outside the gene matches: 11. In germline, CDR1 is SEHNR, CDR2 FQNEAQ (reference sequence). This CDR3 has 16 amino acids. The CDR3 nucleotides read TGTGCCAGCATCCCCTCCGGGCGGGGGGGTCAAGAGACCCAGTACTTC. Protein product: CASIPSGRGGQETQYF.

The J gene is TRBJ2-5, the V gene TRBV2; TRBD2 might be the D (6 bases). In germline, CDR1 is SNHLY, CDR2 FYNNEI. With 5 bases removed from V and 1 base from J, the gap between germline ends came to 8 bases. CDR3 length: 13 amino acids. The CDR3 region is CASSWTIQETQYF. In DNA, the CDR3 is TGTGCCAGCAGTTGGACTATCCAAGAGACCCAGTACTTC.

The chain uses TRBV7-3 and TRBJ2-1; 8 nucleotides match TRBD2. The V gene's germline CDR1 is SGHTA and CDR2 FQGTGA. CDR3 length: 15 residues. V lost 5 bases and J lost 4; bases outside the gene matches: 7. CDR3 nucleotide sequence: TGTGCCAGCAGCAACTGGACTAGCTCTTACAATGAGCAGTTCTTC. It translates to CASSNWTSSYNEQFF.

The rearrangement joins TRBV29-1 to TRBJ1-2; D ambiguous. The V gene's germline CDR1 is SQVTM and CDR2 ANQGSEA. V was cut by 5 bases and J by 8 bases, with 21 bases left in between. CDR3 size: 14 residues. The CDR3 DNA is TGCAGCGTTCCACGCATCTCGGGGAGCTGGGGCTACACCTTC. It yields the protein CSVPRISGSWGYTF.

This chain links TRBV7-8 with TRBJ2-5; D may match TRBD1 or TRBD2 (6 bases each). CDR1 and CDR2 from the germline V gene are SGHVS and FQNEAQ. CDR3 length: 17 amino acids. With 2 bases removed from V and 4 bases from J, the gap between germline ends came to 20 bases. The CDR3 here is CASSLRVSGGERETQYF. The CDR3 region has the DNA TGTGCCAGCAGCTTAAGAGTTTCCGGGGGCGAGAGAGAGACCCAGTACTTC. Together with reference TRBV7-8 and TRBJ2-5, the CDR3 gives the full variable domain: GAGVSQSPRYKVAKRGQDVALRCDPISGHVSLFWYQQALGQGPEFLTYFQNEAQLDKSGLPSDRFFAERPEGSVSTLKIQRTQQEDSAVYLCASSLRVSGGERETQYFGPGTRLLVL.

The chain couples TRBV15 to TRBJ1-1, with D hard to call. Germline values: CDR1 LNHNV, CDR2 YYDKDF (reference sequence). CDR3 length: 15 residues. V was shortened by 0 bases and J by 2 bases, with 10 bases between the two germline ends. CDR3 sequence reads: CATSRDAQPNTEAFF. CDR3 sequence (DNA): TGTGCCACCAGCAGAGATGCACAGCCTAACACTGAAGCTTTCTTT.

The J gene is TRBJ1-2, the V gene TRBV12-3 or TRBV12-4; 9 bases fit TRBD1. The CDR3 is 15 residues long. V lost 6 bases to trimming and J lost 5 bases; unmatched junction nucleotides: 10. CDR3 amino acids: CASRQYTDRGYGYTF. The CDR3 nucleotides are TGTGCCAGCAGGCAATACACGGACAGGGGTTATGGCTACACCTTC.